This is a list of T cell receptor beta chains from one sample in a study of early T cells in non-severe SARS-CoV-2 infection. TCRdb re-derived calls from the 5' RACE reads in MiXCR, one entry per CDR3 protein. The repertoire holds fewer than 85,000 distinct CDR3 sequences, with roughly an eighth as singletons. Input material: whole blood. These receptor sequences come from an adult who was a healthcare worker with PCR-confirmed SARS-CoV-2 infection or an uninfected control (not recorded which). Each CDR3 is given with its conserved first and last residue. D genes are given only for firm matches. Clone size is given for some rows only: seen once, a few or many times, or a class if the clone is expanded.

>TRBJ1-3|many|TRBV6-5|TRBD1
CASSPHTGGSGNTIYF
TGTGCCAGCAGTCCTCACACAGGGGGCTCTGGAAACACCATATATTTT
>TRBJ2-7|few|TRBV3-1|-
CASSHRRGYEQYF
TGTGCCAGCAGCCATCGGCGGGGCTACGAGCAGTACTTC
>TRBJ2-1|-|TRBV7-9|TRBD2
CASSSLGLAGDNEQFF
TGTGCCAGCAGCTCCTTGGGACTAGCGGGAGACAATGAGCAGTTCTTC
>TRBJ1-5|-|TRBV9|-
CASGRTHYSNQPQHF
TGTGCCAGCGGAAGAACCCACTATAGCAATCAGCCCCAGCATTTT
>TRBJ2-1|-|TRBV12-3/TRBV12-4|TRBD1
CASRGSAGGLYNEQFF
TGTGCCAGCAGGGGGAGCGCAGGGGGCTTGTACAATGAGCAGTTCTTC
>TRBJ2-1|many|TRBV5-4|-
CASSSESGRVYNEQFF
TGTGCCAGCAGCTCCGAAAGCGGGCGGGTTTACAATGAGCAGTTCTTC
>TRBJ2-7|many|TRBV5-1|TRBD2
CASSPSLAAIYEQYF
TGCGCCAGCAGCCCATCGCTAGCGGCGATATACGAGCAGTACTTC
>TRBJ2-5|-|TRBV5-1|TRBD2
CASSLGSGGRQEAQYF
TGCGCCAGCAGCTTGGGTAGCGGGGGACGCCAAGAGGCCCAGTACTTC
>TRBJ2-1|few|TRBV9|-
CASSVGGSTNEQFF
TGTGCCAGCAGCGTAGGGGGGTCCACCAATGAGCAGTTCTTC
>TRBJ2-5|few|TRBV19|TRBD2
CTSSRAGVVQETQYF
TGTACCAGTAGTCGAGCGGGAGTGGTTCAAGAGACCCAGTACTTC
>TRBJ1-5|many|TRBV12-3/TRBV12-4|TRBD1
CASSFTTGDQPQHF
TGTGCCAGCAGTTTTACGACAGGGGATCAGCCCCAGCATTTT
>TRBJ2-3|many|TRBV19|TRBD2
CASSNPAGATDTQYF
TGTGCCAGTAGTAATCCAGCGGGAGCCACAGATACGCAGTATTTT
>TRBJ1-5|many|TRBV21-1|-
CASSVLRDRAQPQHF
TGTGCCAGCAGCGTCCTCAGGGACAGGGCTCAGCCCCAGCATTTT
>TRBJ1-4|few|TRBV19|-
CASKPPDGNEKLFF
TGTGCCAGCAAGCCACCGGACGGGAATGAAAAACTGTTTTTT
>TRBJ1-5|-|TRBV10-2|-
CASSELGGQPQHF
TGCGCCAGCAGTGAGCTGGGCGGTCAGCCCCAGCATTTT
>TRBJ1-1|many|TRBV5-1|-
CASSSGQTNTEAFF
TGCGCCAGCAGCTCGGGGCAGACGAACACTGAAGCTTTCTTT
>TRBJ1-5|few|TRBV5-1|-
CASSLDGRGGNQPQHF
TGCGCCAGCAGCTTGGACGGCAGGGGTGGCAATCAGCCCCAGCATTTT
>TRBJ2-2|-|TRBV29-1|TRBD1
CSVEPGQGSGELFF
TGCAGCGTTGAGCCCGGACAGGGGTCCGGGGAGCTGTTTTTT
>TRBJ2-1|few|TRBV11-2|-
CASSSPGGRRARYNEQFF
TGTGCCAGCAGCTCCCCAGGAGGTAGGAGGGCCCGCTACAATGAGCAGTTCTTC
>TRBJ1-6|-|TRBV3-1|TRBD1
CATSGTGESPLHF
TGTGCCACCTCCGGGACAGGGGAATCACCCCTCCACTTT
>TRBJ2-1|many|TRBV11-2|TRBD2
CASSNSGSSYNEQFF
TGTGCCAGCAGCAATAGCGGGAGCTCCTACAATGAGCAGTTCTTC
>TRBJ2-7|-|TRBV4-1|-
CASSQGWPGFYEQYF
TGCGCCAGCAGCCAAGGTTGGCCAGGTTTCTACGAGCAGTACTTC
>TRBJ2-5|few|TRBV28|-
CASSLSQGEETQYF
TGTGCCAGCAGTTTATCACAGGGAGAAGAGACCCAGTACTTC
>TRBJ2-5|-|TRBV6-5|TRBD2
CASSYSRLAAETQYF
TGTGCCAGCAGTTACTCGCGACTAGCGGCAGAGACCCAGTACTTC
>TRBJ2-5|many|TRBV3-1|TRBD2
CASSRSTSGQETQYF
TGTGCCAGCAGCCGATCAACTAGCGGCCAAGAGACCCAGTACTTC
>TRBJ2-2|-|TRBV4-2|TRBD2
CASSRGTSGGSGELFF
TGTGCCAGCAGCCGAGGGACTAGCGGGGGAAGCGGGGAGCTGTTTTTT
>TRBJ2-1|-|TRBV4-1|-
CASSQVGTNEQFF
TGCGCCAGCAGCCAGGTCGGGACGAATGAGCAGTTCTTC
>TRBJ2-7|many|TRBV18|-
CASSPTGPYEQYF
TGTGCCAGCTCACCGACAGGACCCTACGAGCAGTACTTC
>TRBJ1-3|once|TRBV6-5|-
CACSFGPFPGNTIYF
TGTGCCTGCAGTTTCGGACCTTTCCCTGGAAACACCATATATTTT
>TRBJ2-2|many|TRBV14|-
CASSQPSGRARAGELFF
TGTGCCAGCAGCCAACCCTCCGGCAGGGCTCGGGCCGGGGAGCTGTTTTTT
>TRBJ2-7|few|TRBV7-2|TRBD2
CASSSATSGLSYEQYF
TGTGCCAGCAGCTCCGCGACTAGCGGGCTCTCCTACGAGCAGTACTTC
>TRBJ2-5|many|TRBV4-1|-
CASSQGGGTQETQYF
TGCGCCAGCAGCCAAGGTGGCGGGACCCAAGAGACCCAGTACTTC
>TRBJ2-1|many|TRBV5-1|TRBD1
CASRETGGNEQFF
TGCGCCAGCAGGGAGACAGGGGGCAATGAGCAGTTCTTC
>TRBJ1-3|-|TRBV6-6|-
CASSYEQYSGNTIYF
TGTGCCAGCAGTTACGAACAGTACTCTGGAAACACCATATATTTT
>TRBJ2-7|-|TRBV9|-
CASSGQGLPHYEQYF
TGTGCCAGCAGCGGCCAGGGGCTCCCCCACTACGAGCAGTACTTC
>TRBJ2-1|-|TRBV12-3/TRBV12-4|-
CASSLGHANYNEQFF
TGTGCCAGCAGTTTAGGGCACGCTAACTACAATGAGCAGTTCTTC
>TRBJ2-1|-|TRBV7-7|TRBD2
CASSRKLAGGWNEQFF
TGTGCTAGCAGCAGAAAACTAGCGGGGGGTTGGAATGAGCAGTTCTTC
>TRBJ2-7|-|TRBV5-4|TRBD2
CASSFSSGGSYEQYF
TGTGCCAGCAGCTTTTCTAGCGGGGGCTCCTACGAGCAGTACTTC
>TRBJ2-5|-|TRBV29-1|-
CSGTVQETQYF
TGCAGCGGGACAGTTCAAGAGACCCAGTACTTC